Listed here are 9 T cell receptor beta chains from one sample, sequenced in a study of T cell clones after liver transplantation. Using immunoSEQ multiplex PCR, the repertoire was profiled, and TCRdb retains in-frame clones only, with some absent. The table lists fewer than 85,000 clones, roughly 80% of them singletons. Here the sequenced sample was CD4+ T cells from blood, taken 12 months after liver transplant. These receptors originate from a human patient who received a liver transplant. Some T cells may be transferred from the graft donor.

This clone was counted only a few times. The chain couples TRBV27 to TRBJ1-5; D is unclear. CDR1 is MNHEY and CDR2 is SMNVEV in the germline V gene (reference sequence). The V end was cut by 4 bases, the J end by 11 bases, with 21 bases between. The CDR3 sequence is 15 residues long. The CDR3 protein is CASSSLRDPPKTQHF. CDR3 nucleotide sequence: TGTGCCAGCAGTTCATTGAGGGATCCCCCCAAGACCCAGCATTTT.

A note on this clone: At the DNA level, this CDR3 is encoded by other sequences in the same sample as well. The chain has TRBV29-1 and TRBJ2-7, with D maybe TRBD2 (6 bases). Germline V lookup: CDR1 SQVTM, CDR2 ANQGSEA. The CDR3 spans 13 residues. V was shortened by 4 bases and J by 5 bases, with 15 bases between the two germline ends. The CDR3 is CSVGRPGGDEQYF. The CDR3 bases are TGCAGCGTTGGTCGGCCGGGCGGGGACGAGCAGTACTTC.

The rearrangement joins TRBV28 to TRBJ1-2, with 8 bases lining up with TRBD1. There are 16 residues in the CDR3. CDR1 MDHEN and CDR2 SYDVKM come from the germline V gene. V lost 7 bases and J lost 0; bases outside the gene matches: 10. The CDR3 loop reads CASTDRGLRANYGYTF. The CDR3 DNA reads TGTGCCAGCACCGACAGGGGCCTAAGAGCTAACTATGGCTACACCTTC.

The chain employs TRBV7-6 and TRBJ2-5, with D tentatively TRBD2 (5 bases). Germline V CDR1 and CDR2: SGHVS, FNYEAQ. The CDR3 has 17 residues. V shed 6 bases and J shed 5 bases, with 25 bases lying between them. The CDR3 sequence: CASSSATRASLVETQYF. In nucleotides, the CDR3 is TGTGCCAGCAGTTCCGCCACGAGGGCTAGCTTGGTGGAGACCCAGTACTTC.

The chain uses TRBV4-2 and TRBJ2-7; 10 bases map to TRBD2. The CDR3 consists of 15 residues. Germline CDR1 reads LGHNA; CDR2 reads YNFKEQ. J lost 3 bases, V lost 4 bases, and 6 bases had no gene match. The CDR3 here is CASSRPGTSVYEQYF. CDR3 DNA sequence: TGTGCCAGCAGCCGTCCCGGGACTAGCGTCTACGAGCAGTACTTC.

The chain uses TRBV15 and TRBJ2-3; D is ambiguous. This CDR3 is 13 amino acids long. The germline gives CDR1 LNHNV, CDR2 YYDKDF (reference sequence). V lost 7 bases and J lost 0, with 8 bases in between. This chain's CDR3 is CATNPRSTDTQYF. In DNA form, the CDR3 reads TGTGCCACCAACCCTAGAAGCACAGATACGCAGTATTTT.

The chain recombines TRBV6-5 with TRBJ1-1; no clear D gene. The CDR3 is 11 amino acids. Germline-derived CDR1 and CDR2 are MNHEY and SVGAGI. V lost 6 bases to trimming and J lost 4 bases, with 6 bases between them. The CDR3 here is CASRRGTEAFF. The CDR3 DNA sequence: TGTGCCAGCAGGCGGGGCACTGAAGCTTTCTTT.

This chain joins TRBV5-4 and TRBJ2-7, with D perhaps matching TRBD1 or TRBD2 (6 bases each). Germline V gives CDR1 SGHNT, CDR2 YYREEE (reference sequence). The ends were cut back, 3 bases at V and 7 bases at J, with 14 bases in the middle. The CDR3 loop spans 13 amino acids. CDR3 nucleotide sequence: TGTGCCAGCAGCTCGGGCGGGGACACGGAGCAGTACTTC. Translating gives CASSSGGDTEQYF. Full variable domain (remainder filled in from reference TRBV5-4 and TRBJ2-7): ETGVTQSPTHLIKTRGQQVTLRCSSQSGHNTVSWYQQALGQGPQFIFQYYREEENGRGNFPPRFSGLQFPNYSSELNVNALELDDSALYLCASSSGGDTEQYFGPGTRLTVT.

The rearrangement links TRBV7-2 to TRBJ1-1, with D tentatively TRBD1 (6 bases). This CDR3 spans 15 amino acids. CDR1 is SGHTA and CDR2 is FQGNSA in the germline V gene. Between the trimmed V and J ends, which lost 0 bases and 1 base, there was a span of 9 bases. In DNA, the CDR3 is TGTGCCAGCAGCTTAGCTTCAGGGGCGAACACTGAAGCTTTCTTT. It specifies CASSLASGANTEAFF.